This is a list of T cell receptor beta chains from one sample in a study of naive and memory T cell subsets. TCRdb reanalysed the UMI-ligation and nested PCR reads using MiXCR and keeps one entry per CDR3 protein. The profile covers some 10,000 distinct CDR3 sequences, with around 5.4% appearing a single time and roughly 50% taken by the ten largest. The sequenced sample was CD4+ TEMRA cells from blood. The receptors stem from a human donor in good health. Both conserved end residues are part of each CDR3. Fields, in order: clone size, J gene, D gene, V gene, CDR3 protein, CDR3 DNA. D genes are given only for firm matches. Some rows mark clone size as missing; the rest say once, few, many or name a class of expanded clone.

size: many; J: TRBJ2-3; D: TRBD2; V: TRBV6-6; CDR3: CASSSLAGGTDTQYF; DNA: TGTGCCAGCAGTTCTCTAGCGGGCGGCACAGATACGCAGTATTTT
size: many; J: TRBJ1-3; D: .; V: TRBV6-5; CDR3: CASSYSHSGNTIYF; DNA: TGTGCCAGCAGTTACTCCCACTCTGGAAACACCATATATTTT
size: .; J: TRBJ2-1; D: TRBD2; V: TRBV7-9; CDR3: CASSLGGLAGKNEQFF; DNA: TGTGCCAGCAGCTTAGGGGGACTAGCGGGAAAGAATGAGCAGTTCTTC
size: few; J: TRBJ1-2; D: TRBD1; V: TRBV7-9; CDR3: CASSLGQGAEYGYTF; DNA: TGTGCCAGCAGCCTCGGACAGGGGGCGGAGTATGGCTACACCTTC
size: many; J: TRBJ2-7; D: TRBD1; V: TRBV20-1; CDR3: CRFGTGRSYEQYF; DNA: TGCAGATTCGGGACAGGAAGGTCCTACGAGCAGTACTTC
size: many; J: TRBJ1-4; D: .; V: TRBV20-1; CDR3: CSARDRGTNEKLFF; DNA: TGCAGTGCTAGAGATCGTGGAACTAATGAAAAACTGTTTTTT
size: medium-sized; J: TRBJ2-1; D: .; V: TRBV12-3/TRBV12-4; CDR3: CASSLGAVVSSQFF; DNA: TGTGCCAGCAGCCTTGGGGCAGTCGTAAGCTCGCAGTTCTTC
size: many; J: TRBJ1-1; D: .; V: TRBV7-3; CDR3: CASSVDSYTEAFF; DNA: TGTGCCAGCAGCGTAGACAGCTACACTGAAGCTTTCTTT
size: .; J: TRBJ2-1; D: TRBD1; V: TRBV19; CDR3: CASRHKDRGPYNEQFF; DNA: TGTGCCAGTAGACACAAGGACAGGGGCCCTTACAATGAGCAGTTCTTC
size: many; J: TRBJ2-6; D: .; V: TRBV20-1; CDR3: CSARVAGAQRVLTF; DNA: TGCAGTGCTAGAGTGGCAGGGGCCCAACGCGTCCTGACTTTC
size: many; J: TRBJ2-1; D: .; V: TRBV12-3/TRBV12-4; CDR3: CASKPTGKTYNEQFF; DNA: TGTGCCAGCAAGCCGACCGGTAAAACCTACAATGAGCAGTTCTTC
size: .; J: TRBJ2-7; D: .; V: TRBV18; CDR3: CASSPGRYEQYF; DNA: TGTGCCAGCTCACCAGGCAGGTACGAGCAGTACTTC
size: few; J: TRBJ2-5; D: TRBD2; V: TRBV15; CDR3: CATSRGGSTETQYF; DNA: TGTGCCACCAGCAGGGGCGGGAGTACAGAGACCCAGTACTTC
size: many; J: TRBJ1-1; D: TRBD1; V: TRBV6-2/TRBV6-3; CDR3: CASSSRDRDIPEAFF; DNA: TGTGCCAGCAGTTCCCGGGACAGGGATATTCCTGAAGCTTTCTTT
size: many; J: TRBJ1-5; D: TRBD1; V: TRBV4-3; CDR3: CASSRDRFNQPQHF; DNA: TGCGCCAGCAGCAGGGACAGGTTTAATCAGCCCCAGCATTTT
size: many; J: TRBJ2-7; D: TRBD1; V: TRBV29-1; CDR3: CSVVRTGKSYEQYF; DNA: TGCAGCGTTGTCAGGACAGGAAAAAGCTACGAGCAGTACTTC
size: few; J: TRBJ2-1; D: TRBD2; V: TRBV4-3; CDR3: CASSQVGLAGGPSSYNEQFF; DNA: TGCGCCAGCAGCCAAGTGGGGCTAGCGGGAGGCCCTTCCTCCTACAATGAGCAGTTCTTC
size: many; J: TRBJ2-2; D: .; V: TRBV7-2; CDR3: CASSLAGTTSNTGELFF; DNA: TGTGCCAGCAGCTTAGCAGGCACTACCTCGAACACCGGGGAGCTGTTTTTT
size: many; J: TRBJ2-1; D: .; V: TRBV10-3; CDR3: CAIAGLDVGPNEQFF; DNA: TGTGCCATCGCGGGACTTGATGTGGGTCCCAATGAGCAGTTCTTC
size: many; J: TRBJ2-7; D: .; V: TRBV3-1; CDR3: CASSQEGTASEQYF; DNA: TGTGCCAGCAGCCAAGAGGGCACAGCGAGCGAGCAGTACTTC
size: few; J: TRBJ2-2; D: .; V: TRBV4-2; CDR3: CASSQAPTAGELFF; DNA: TGTGCCAGCAGCCAAGCCCCTACAGCCGGGGAGCTGTTTTTT
size: many; J: TRBJ1-5; D: .; V: TRBV24-1; CDR3: CATSDPTRGNQPQHF; DNA: TGTGCCACCAGTGACCCAACTAGGGGCAATCAGCCCCAGCATTTT
size: many; J: TRBJ2-1; D: .; V: TRBV7-2; CDR3: CASTRGPDTYNEQFF; DNA: TGTGCCAGCACCCGAGGGCCGGACACCTACAATGAGCAGTTCTTC
size: few; J: TRBJ2-7; D: .; V: TRBV29-1; CDR3: CSVGVPYEQYF; DNA: TGCAGCGTGGGAGTCCCCTACGAGCAGTACTTC
size: many; J: TRBJ2-6; D: .; V: TRBV15; CDR3: CATSMGRSGANVLTF; DNA: TGTGCCACCAGCATGGGGCGCTCTGGGGCCAACGTCCTGACTTTC
size: many; J: TRBJ1-2; D: TRBD1; V: TRBV20-1; CDR3: CSARTGGDGQTYGYTF; DNA: TGCAGTGCTAGAACAGGGGGGGACGGACAGACCTATGGCTACACCTTC
size: .; J: TRBJ2-2; D: .; V: TRBV21-1; CDR3: CASSKGASGGPNTGELFF; DNA: TGTGCCAGCAGCAAAGGGGCTAGCGGGGGACCTAACACCGGGGAGCTGTTTTTT
size: many; J: TRBJ2-7; D: TRBD2; V: TRBV7-8; CDR3: CASTLAGRPGLAGFYEQYF; DNA: TGTGCCAGCACCTTAGCGGGACGGCCGGGACTAGCGGGTTTCTACGAGCAGTACTTC
size: few; J: TRBJ1-2; D: .; V: TRBV7-8; CDR3: CASSLAPRPYGYTF; DNA: TGTGCCAGCAGCTTAGCGCCCAGGCCCTATGGCTACACCTTC
size: few; J: TRBJ1-1; D: .; V: TRBV5-5; CDR3: CASSLVVARTQEVFF; DNA: TGTGCCAGCAGCTTGGTCGTAGCCAGGACGCAGGAAGTTTTCTTT
size: many; J: TRBJ2-3; D: .; V: TRBV7-9; CDR3: CASSFLFSSDTTDTQYF; DNA: TGTGCCAGCAGCTTCCTCTTTTCTAGCGACACCACAGATACGCAGTATTTT
size: many; J: TRBJ1-2; D: TRBD1; V: TRBV6-6; CDR3: CASGRQGEEGYGYTF; DNA: TGTGCCAGCGGCAGACAGGGGGAGGAAGGGTATGGCTACACCTTC
size: many; J: TRBJ1-6; D: .; V: TRBV6-5; CDR3: CASSYSGSGADSPLHF; DNA: TGTGCCAGCAGTTACTCGGGTAGTGGGGCAGATTCACCCCTCCACTTT
size: few; J: TRBJ2-3; D: .; V: TRBV2; CDR3: CASSERDGRRYF; DNA: TGTGCCAGCAGTGAACGGGACGGACGCCGCTATTTT
size: .; J: TRBJ1-2; D: .; V: TRBV2; CDR3: CASRRGGINYGYTF; DNA: TGTGCCAGCAGAAGAGGTGGCATAAACTATGGCTACACCTTC
size: many; J: TRBJ2-5; D: .; V: TRBV29-1; CDR3: CSVFRETQYF; DNA: TGCAGCGTATTCCGAGAGACCCAGTACTTC
size: few; J: TRBJ2-3; D: .; V: TRBV9; CDR3: CASSVGLTDTQYF; DNA: TGTGCCAGCAGCGTAGGCCTCACAGATACGCAGTATTTT
size: many; J: TRBJ1-5; D: .; V: TRBV19; CDR3: CASSIEGVQPQHF; DNA: TGTGCCAGTAGTATAGAAGGGGTCCAGCCCCAGCATTTT
size: .; J: TRBJ2-6; D: .; V: TRBV6-2/TRBV6-3; CDR3: CASSYPGTDSGAGANVLTF; DNA: TGTGCCAGCAGTTACCCCGGGACCGACTCCGGTGCTGGGGCCAACGTCCTGACTTTC
size: many; J: TRBJ2-7; D: .; V: TRBV5-1; CDR3: CASAAYMRGEQYF; DNA: TGCGCCAGCGCCGCGTATATGAGAGGCGAGCAGTACTTC
size: many; J: TRBJ1-2; D: .; V: TRBV29-1; CDR3: CSGGQNNYGYTF; DNA: TGCAGCGGGGGACAAAATAACTATGGCTACACCTTC
size: few; J: TRBJ1-6; D: TRBD1; V: TRBV7-9; CDR3: CASRKGQDNSPLHF; DNA: TGTGCCAGCAGAAAGGGACAGGATAATTCACCCCTCCACTTT
size: many; J: TRBJ2-1; D: TRBD2; V: TRBV5-5; CDR3: CASSWDLAGAGYEQFF; DNA: TGTGCCAGCAGCTGGGATCTAGCGGGAGCTGGCTATGAGCAGTTCTTC
size: many; J: TRBJ2-3; D: TRBD2; V: TRBV4-3; CDR3: CASSQGTSGRVGDTQYF; DNA: TGCGCCAGCAGCCAAGGGACTAGCGGGAGAGTGGGGGATACGCAGTATTTT
size: medium-sized; J: TRBJ2-1; D: .; V: TRBV19; CDR3: CASSEHTPYNEQFF; DNA: TGTGCCAGTAGTGAGCACACCCCCTACAATGAGCAGTTCTTC
size: few; J: TRBJ1-1; D: .; V: TRBV5-1; CDR3: CASSFYRERGTEAFF; DNA: TGCGCCAGCAGCTTCTACAGGGAGAGGGGCACTGAAGCTTTCTTT
size: many; J: TRBJ1-1; D: .; V: TRBV6-1; CDR3: CASSVGVLGTEAFF; DNA: TGTGCCAGCAGTGTGGGGGTTTTAGGCACTGAAGCTTTCTTT
size: many; J: TRBJ1-2; D: .; V: TRBV7-6; CDR3: CASSLSDLTNYGYTF; DNA: TGTGCCAGCAGCTTATCAGATTTAACTAACTATGGCTACACCTTC
size: many; J: TRBJ1-5; D: .; V: TRBV7-2; CDR3: CASSPDSSNQPQHF; DNA: TGTGCCAGCAGTCCAGACAGTAGCAATCAGCCCCAGCATTTT
size: many; J: TRBJ2-3; D: .; V: TRBV12-3/TRBV12-4; CDR3: CASMADTDTQYF; DNA: TGTGCCAGCATGGCAGACACAGATACGCAGTATTTT